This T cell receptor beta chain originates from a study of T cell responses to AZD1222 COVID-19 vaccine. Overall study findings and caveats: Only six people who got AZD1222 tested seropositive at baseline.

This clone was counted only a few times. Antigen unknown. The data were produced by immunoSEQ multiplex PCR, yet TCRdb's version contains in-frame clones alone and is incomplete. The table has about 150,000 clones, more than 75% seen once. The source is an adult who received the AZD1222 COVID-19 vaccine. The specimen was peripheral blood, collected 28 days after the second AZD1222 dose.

The CDR3 loop is CASRSRDSTVYEQYF. The DNA of the CDR3 is TGTGCCAGCCGTTCCCGGGACAGTACGGTATACGAGCAGTACTTC. The chain employs TRBV11-2 and TRBJ2-7; 7 bases match TRBD1. The trim removed 8 bases at V and 4 bases at J, leaving 14 bases unmatched. The CDR3 totals 15 residues. From germline, CDR1 is SGHAT and CDR2 FQNNGV.